This T cell receptor (beta chain) was sequenced for a study of read filtering for tumor transcriptome and immune sequencing. Study context: Per sample, TCR-region reads ranged about 4.05 to 10.27 million by IR-seq, about 85 to 1,400 by RNA-seq. General study results and limits: In IR-seq, single-read clonotypes were approximately 79% of clonotypes but approximately 3.5% of reads. Sorted CD138-negative bone marrow cells were not purified T cells.

The CDR3 has 12 amino acids. CDR1 and CDR2 from the germline V gene are SGHVS and FNYEAQ. This library used approximately 370 ng RNA and molecular barcoded adaptors spanning alpha/delta and beta/gamma chains. From the reads, TCRdb called clonotypes with MiXCR, one entry per CDR3 protein. The table records around 44,000 distinct CDR3 sequences, roughly 13% of them present only once. Bone marrow was sampled from every patient at the time of active disease. This clonotype was observed a handful of times. Its antigen is still unknown. A much larger clonotype is one base distant, so this may be a read error.

The specimen sequenced was a population of CD138-negative cells sorted from bone marrow. The chain carries TRBV7-6 and TRBJ1-4; D not resolved. The sequence came from a donor at least 40 years old with multiple myeloma. The CDR3 sequence: CASRSTNEKLSF. The CDR3 DNA is TGTGCCAGCAGGTCAACTAATGAAAAACTGTCTTTT.